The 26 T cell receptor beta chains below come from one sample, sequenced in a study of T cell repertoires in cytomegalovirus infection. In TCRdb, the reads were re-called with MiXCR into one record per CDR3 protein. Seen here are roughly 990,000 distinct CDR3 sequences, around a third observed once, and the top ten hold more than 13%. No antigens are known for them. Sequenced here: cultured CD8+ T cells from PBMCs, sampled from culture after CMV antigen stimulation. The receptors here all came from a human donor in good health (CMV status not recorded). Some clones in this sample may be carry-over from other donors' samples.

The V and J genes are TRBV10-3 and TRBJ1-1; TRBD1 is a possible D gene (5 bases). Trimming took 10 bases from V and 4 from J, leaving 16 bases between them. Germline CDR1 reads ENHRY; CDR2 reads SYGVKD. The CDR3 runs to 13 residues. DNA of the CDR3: TGTGCCAACACGGAGGGGAAGAGCACTGAAGCTTTCTTT. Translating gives CANTEGKSTEAFF.

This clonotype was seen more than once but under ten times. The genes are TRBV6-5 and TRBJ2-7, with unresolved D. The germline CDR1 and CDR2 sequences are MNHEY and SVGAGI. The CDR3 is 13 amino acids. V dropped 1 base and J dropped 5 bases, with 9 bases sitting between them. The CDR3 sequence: CASSYLGNDEQYF. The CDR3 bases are TGTGCCAGCAGTTACTTGGGTAACGACGAGCAGTACTTC.

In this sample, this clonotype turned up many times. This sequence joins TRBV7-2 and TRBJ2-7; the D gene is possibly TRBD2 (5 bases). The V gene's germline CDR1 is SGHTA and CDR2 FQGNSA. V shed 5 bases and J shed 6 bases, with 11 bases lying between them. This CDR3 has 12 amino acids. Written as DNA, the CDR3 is TGTGCCAGCAGCATGGTAGGGAGCGAGCAGTACGTC. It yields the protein CASSMVGSEQYV.

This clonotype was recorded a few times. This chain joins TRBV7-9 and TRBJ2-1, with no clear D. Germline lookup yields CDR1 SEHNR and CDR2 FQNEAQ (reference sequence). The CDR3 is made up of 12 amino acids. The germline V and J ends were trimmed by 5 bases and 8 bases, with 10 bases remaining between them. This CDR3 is CASSNQVDEQFF. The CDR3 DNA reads TGTGCCAGCAGCAACCAGGTCGATGAGCAGTTCTTC. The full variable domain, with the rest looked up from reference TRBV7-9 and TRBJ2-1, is DTGVSQNPRHKITKRGQNVTFRCDPISEHNRLYWYRQTLGQGPEFLTYFQNEAQLEKSRLLSDRFSAERPKGSFSTLEIQRTEQGDSAMYLCASSNQVDEQFFGPGTRLTVL.

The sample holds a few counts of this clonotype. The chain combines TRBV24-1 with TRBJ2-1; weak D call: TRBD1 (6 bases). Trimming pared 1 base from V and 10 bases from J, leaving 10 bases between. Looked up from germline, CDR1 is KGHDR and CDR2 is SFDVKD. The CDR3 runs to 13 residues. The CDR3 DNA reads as TGTGCCACCAGTGATTTAACAGGGATGGAGCAGTTCTTC. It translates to CATSDLTGMEQFF.

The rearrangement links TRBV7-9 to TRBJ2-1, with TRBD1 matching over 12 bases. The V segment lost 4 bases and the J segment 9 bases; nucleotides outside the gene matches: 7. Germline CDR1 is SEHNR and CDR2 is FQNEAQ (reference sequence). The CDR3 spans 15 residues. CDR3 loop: CASSSTGTGGGEQFF. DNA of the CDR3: TGTGCCAGCAGCTCTACTGGGACAGGGGGCGGTGAGCAGTTCTTC.

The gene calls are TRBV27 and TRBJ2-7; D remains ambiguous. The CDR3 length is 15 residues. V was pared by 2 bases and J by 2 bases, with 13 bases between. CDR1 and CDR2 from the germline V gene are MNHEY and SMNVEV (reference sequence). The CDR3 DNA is TGTGCCAGCAGTTTAAACCCAAAAAGGGCCTACGAGCAGTACTTC. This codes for CASSLNPKRAYEQYF.

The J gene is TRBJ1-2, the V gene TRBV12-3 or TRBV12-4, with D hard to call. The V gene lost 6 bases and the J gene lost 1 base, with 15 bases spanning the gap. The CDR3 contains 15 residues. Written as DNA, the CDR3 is TGTGCCAGCAGGACAACTCACAGTTTTAACTATGGCTACACCTTC. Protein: CASRTTHSFNYGYTF.

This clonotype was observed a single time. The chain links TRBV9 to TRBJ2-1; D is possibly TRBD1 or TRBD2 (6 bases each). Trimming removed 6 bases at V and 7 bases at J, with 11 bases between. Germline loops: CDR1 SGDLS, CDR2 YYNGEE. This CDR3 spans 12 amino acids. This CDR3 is CASKGGENEQFF. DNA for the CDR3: TGTGCCAGCAAGGGGGGTGAGAATGAGCAGTTCTTC.

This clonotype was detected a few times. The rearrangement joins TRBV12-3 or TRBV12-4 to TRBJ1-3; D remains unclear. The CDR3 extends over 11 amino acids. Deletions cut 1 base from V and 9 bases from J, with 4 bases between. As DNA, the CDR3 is TGTGCCAGCAGTTTAGACGGCACCATATATTTT. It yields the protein CASSLDGTIYF.

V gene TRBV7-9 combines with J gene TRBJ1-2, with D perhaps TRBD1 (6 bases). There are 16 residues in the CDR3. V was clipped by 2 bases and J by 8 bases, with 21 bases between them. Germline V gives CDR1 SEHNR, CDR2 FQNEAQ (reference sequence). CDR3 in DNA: TGTGCCAGCAGCTTATTGCCAGGGGAGAATGCGGGAGGCTACACCTTC. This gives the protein CASSLLPGENAGGYTF.

The CDR3 reads CASSSTPRRSRTEAFF. The CDR3 coding sequence is TGTGCCAGCAGCTCCACCCCACGAAGGTCCCGCACTGAAGCTTTCTTT. The V gene is TRBV28, the J gene TRBJ1-1; D gene uncertain. V dropped 6 bases and J dropped 4 bases, with 21 bases sitting between them. Germline V gene data show CDR1 as MDHEN and CDR2 as SYDVKM. CDR3 length equals 16 residues.

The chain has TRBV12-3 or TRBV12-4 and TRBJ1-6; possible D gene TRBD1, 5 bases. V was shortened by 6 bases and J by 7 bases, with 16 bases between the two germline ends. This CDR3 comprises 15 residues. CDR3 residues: CASRTPGRANSPLHF. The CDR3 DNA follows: TGTGCCAGCAGGACCCCCGGCAGGGCCAATTCACCCCTCCACTTT.

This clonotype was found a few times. In DNA, the CDR3 is TGTGCCAGCAGCCCGGTCACGGGAGGTTTCGACTATGGCTACACCTTC. Amino acid sequence: CASSPVTGGFDYGYTF. The V and J genes are TRBV12-3 or TRBV12-4 and TRBJ1-2; D not resolved. The CDR3 covers 16 residues. Trimming left V 6 bases short and J 3 bases short, with 20 bases between.

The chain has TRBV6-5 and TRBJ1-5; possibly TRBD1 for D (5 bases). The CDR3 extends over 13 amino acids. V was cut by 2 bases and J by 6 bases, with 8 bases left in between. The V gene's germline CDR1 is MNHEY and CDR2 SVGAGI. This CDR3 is CASSYGRGQPQHF. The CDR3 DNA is TGTGCCAGCAGTTACGGTAGGGGTCAGCCCCAGCATTTT.

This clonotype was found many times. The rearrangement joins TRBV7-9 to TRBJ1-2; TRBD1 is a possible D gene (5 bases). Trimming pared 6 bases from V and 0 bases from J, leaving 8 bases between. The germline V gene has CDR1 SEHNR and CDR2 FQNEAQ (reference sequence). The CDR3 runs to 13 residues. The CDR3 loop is CASSSTANYGYTF. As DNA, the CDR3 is TGTGCCAGCAGTTCGACAGCTAACTATGGCTACACCTTC. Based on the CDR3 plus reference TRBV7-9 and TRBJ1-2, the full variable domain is DTGVSQNPRHKITKRGQNVTFRCDPISEHNRLYWYRQTLGQGPEFLTYFQNEAQLEKSRLLSDRFSAERPKGSFSTLEIQRTEQGDSAMYLCASSSTANYGYTFGSGTRLTVV.

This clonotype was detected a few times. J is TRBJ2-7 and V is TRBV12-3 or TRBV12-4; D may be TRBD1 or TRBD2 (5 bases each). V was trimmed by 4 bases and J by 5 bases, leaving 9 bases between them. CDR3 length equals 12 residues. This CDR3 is CASSYRGHEQYV. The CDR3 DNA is TGTGCCAGCAGTTATCGGGGACACGAGCAGTACGTC.

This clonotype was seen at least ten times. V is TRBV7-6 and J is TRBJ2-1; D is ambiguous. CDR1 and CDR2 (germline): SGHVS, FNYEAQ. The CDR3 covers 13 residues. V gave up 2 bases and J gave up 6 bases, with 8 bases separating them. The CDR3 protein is CASSLNLGNEQFF. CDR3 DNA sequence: TGTGCCAGCAGCTTAAACTTGGGCAATGAGCAGTTCTTC.

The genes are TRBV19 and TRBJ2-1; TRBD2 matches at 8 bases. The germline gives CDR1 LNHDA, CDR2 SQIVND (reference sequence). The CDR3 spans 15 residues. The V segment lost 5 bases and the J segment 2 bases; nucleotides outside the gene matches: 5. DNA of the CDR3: TGTGCCAGTAGTGTAGCGGGGACTACCTACAATGAGCAGTTCTTC. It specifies CASSVAGTTYNEQFF. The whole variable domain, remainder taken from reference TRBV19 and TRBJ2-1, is DGGITQSPKYLFRKEGQNVTLSCEQNLNHDAMYWYRQDPGQGLRLIYYSQIVNDFQKGDIAEGYSVSREKKESFPLTVTSAQKNPTAFYLCASSVAGTTYNEQFFGPGTRLTVL.

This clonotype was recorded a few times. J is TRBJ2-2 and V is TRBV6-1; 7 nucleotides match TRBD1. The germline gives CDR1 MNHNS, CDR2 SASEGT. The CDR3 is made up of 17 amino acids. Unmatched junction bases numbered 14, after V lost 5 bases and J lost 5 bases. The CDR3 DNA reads TGTGCCAGCAGTACGAACCGGGACAGCCCTCGGACCGGGGAGCTGTTTTTT. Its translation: CASSTNRDSPRTGELFF.

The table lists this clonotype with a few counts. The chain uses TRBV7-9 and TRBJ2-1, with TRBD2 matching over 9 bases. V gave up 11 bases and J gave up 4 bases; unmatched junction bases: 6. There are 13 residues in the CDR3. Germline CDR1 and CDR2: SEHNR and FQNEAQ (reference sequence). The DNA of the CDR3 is TGTGCCGGAGCGGGGGGCCGTTACAATGAGCAGTTCTTC. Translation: CAGAGGRYNEQFF.

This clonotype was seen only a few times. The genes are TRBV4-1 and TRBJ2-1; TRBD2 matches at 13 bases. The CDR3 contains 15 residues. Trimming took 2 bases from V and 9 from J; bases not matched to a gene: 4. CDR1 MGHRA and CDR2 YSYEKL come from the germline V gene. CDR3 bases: TGCGCCAGCAGCCAAACTAGCGGGGGGGCAGGTGAGCAGTTCTTC. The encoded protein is CASSQTSGGAGEQFF.

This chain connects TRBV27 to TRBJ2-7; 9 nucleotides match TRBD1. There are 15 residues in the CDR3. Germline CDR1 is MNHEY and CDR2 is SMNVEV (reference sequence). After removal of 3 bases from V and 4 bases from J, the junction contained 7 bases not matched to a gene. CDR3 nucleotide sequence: TGTGCCAGCAGTTTGCAGCACAGGGGGCAATACGAGCAGTACTTC. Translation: CASSLQHRGQYEQYF.

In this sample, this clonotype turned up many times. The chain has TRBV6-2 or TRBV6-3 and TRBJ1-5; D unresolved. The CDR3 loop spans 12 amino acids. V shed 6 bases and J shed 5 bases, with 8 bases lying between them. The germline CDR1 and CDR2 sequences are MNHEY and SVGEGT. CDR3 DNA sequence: TGTGCCAGCAGGGATTCGGATCAGCCCCAGCATTTT. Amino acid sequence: CASRDSDQPQHF.

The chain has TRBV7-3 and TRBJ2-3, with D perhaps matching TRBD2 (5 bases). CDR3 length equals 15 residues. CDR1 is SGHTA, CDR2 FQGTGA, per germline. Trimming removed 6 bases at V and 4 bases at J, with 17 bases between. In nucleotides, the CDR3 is TGTGCCAGCAGTCCCGGGATAGCAGTCCCAGATACGCAGTATTTT. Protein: CASSPGIAVPDTQYF.

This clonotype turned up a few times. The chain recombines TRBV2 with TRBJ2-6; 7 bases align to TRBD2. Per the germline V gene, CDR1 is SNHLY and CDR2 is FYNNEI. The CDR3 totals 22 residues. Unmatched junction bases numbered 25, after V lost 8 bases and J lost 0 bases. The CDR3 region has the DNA TGTGCCAGCGGGCCAGTCCCGGACGCTGTCGAGCGGGGCGCCTCTGGGGCCAACGTCCTGACTTTC. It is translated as CASGPVPDAVERGASGANVLTF.